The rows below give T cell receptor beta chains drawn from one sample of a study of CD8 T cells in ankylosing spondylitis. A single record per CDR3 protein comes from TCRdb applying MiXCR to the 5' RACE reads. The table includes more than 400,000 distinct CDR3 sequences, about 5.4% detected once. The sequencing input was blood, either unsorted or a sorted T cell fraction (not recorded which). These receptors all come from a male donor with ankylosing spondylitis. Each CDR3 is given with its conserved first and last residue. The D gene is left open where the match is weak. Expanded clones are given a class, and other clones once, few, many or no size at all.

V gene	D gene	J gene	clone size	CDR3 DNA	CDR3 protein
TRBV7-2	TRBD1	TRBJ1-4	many	TGTGCCAGCAGGCCAAACAGGGGATCTGAAAAACTGTTTTTT	CASRPNRGSEKLFF
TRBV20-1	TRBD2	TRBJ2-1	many	TGCAGTGCTAGGCCGAGCGGGGGCTTATACAATGAGCAGTTCTTC	CSARPSGGLYNEQFF
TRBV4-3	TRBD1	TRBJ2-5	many	TGCGCCAGCAGCCTAAGGGGGACAGAAGAGACCCAGTACTTC	CASSLRGTEETQYF
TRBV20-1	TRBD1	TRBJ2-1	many	TGCAGTGCTCTTGGACAGGGGGAAAACTACAATGAGCAGTTCTTC	CSALGQGENYNEQFF
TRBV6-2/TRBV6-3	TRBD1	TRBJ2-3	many	TGTGCCTCAGCGACCGGGACAGGGGGCACAGATACGCAGTATTTT	CASATGTGGTDTQYF
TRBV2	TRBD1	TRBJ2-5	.	TGTGCCAGCAGCGGACAGGGGGTTAGGGACCGGGAGACCCAGTACTTC	CASSGQGVRDRETQYF
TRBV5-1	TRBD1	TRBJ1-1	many	TGCGCCAGCAGCCTGCTCGGGACAGGGAGCAACACTGAAGCTTTCTTT	CASSLLGTGSNTEAFF
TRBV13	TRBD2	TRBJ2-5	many	TGTGCCAGCAGCTTATCCGGGGGGTACCAAGAGACCCAGTACTTC	CASSLSGGYQETQYF
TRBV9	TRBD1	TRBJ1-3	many	TGTGCCAGCAGCTTCGACAGGGCGTCTGGAAACACCATATATTTT	CASSFDRASGNTIYF
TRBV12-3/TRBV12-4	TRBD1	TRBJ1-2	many	TGTGCCAGCAGAAGGACAGGGGGCCTCGGCTATGGCTACACCTTC	CASRRTGGLGYGYTF
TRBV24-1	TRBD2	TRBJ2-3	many	TGTGCCACCAGTGATTGGGAGGGGCTAGGTACGCAGTATTTT	CATSDWEGLGTQYF
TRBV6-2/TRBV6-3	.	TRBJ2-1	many	TGTGCCAGCAGTATTCGGGGAGTAACTAATGAGCAGTTCTTC	CASSIRGVTNEQFF
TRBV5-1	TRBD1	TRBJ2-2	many	TGCGCCAGTCGAACGCTACGGGACAGGGGGCCCAGGGAGCTGTTTTTT	CASRTLRDRGPRELFF
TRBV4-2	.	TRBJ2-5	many	TGTGCCAGCAGCCAAGATAGGGGGGCCGTGGAGACCCAGTACTTC	CASSQDRGAVETQYF
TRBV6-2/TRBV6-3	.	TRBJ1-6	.	TGTGCCAGCAGTTACTCGAGAATTTCACCCCTCCACTTT	CASSYSRISPLHF
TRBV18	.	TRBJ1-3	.	TGTGCCAGCTCCATGACAGAAGGAAACACCATATATTTT	CASSMTEGNTIYF
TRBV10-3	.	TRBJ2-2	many	TGTGCCATCAGTGAGTCGAGACGTACGAACACCGGGGAGCTGTTTTTT	CAISESRRTNTGELFF
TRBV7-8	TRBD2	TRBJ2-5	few	TGTGCCAGCGGCGGGAGTCAATCCTGGGAAATCTTAGCGTACCAAGAGACCCAGTACTTC	CASGGSQSWEILAYQETQYF
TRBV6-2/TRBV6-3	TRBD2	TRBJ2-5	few	TGTGCCAGCAGTCGGCGGGGGGCCGCTCAAGAGACCCAGTACTTC	CASSRRGAAQETQYF
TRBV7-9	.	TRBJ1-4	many	TGTGCCATCTCAACTGGAGAAAAACTGTTTTTT	CAISTGEKLFF
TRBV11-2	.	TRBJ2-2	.	TGTGCCAGCAGCTTAAGTTACTCCGGGGAGCTGTTTTTT	CASSLSYSGELFF
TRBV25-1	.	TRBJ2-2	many	TGTGCCTGCATCGGGAAATACACCGGGGAGCTGTTTTTT	CACIGKYTGELFF
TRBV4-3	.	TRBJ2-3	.	TGCGCCAGCAGCCAAGACAGGGGCGATACGCAGTATTTT	CASSQDRGDTQYF
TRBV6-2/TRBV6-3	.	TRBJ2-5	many	TGTGCCAGCAGTTACTCACGGACCGGGATGGTGTCCCAGTACTTC	CASSYSRTGMVSQYF
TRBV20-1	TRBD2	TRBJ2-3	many	TGCAGTGCTAGAGATTTCCTAGCGGGGACTAAATCTACGCAGTATTTT	CSARDFLAGTKSTQYF
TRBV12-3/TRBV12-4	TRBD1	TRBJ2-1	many	TGTGCCAGCAGTCGCACCACAGGGGTGGGGAATGAGCAGTTCTTC	CASSRTTGVGNEQFF
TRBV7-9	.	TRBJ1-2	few	TGTGCCAGCAGCTCGACCTCGGGGGGCGCGCATGGCTACACCTTC	CASSSTSGGAHGYTF
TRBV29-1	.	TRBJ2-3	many	TGCAGCTTCGACAGGACCGGCGATACGCAGTATTTT	CSFDRTGDTQYF
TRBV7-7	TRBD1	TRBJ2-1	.	TGTGCTAGCAGCTTAGTGGACAGGGAGGACAATGAGCAGTTCTTC	CASSLVDREDNEQFF
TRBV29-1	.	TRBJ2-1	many	TGCAGCGTTGAATTCACCTCCCGGAGCGAGCAGTTCTTC	CSVEFTSRSEQFF
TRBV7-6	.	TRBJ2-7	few	TGTGCCAGCAGCCCCCGTCCCCAGTACGAGCAGTACTTC	CASSPRPQYEQYF
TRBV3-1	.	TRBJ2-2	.	TGTGCCAGCAGGAGGGGATCCGGGGAGCTGTTTTTT	CASRRGSGELFF
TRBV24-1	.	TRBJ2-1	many	TGTGCCACCAGTGACCGCGTAGGTTTGAATGAGCAGTTCTTC	CATSDRVGLNEQFF
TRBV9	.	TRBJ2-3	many	TGTGCCAGCAGCGTAAATCCCGGCAGAGTAGATACGCAGTATTTT	CASSVNPGRVDTQYF
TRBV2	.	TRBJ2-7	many	TGTGCCAGCAGTGAAGCAATAATCGGCGAGCAGTACTTC	CASSEAIIGEQYF
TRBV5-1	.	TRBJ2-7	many	TGCGCCAGCAGACAAGAAGGGGGGTCCTCCTACGAGCAGTACTTC	CASRQEGGSSYEQYF
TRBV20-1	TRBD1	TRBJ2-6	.	TGCAGTGCTAGAGATCGGGTGACAGGGGGCTCTGGGGCCAACGTCCTGACTTTC	CSARDRVTGGSGANVLTF
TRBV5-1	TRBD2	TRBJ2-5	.	TGCGCCAGCAGCGCGGGACTAGCGGGAGGGTCCGTCGAGACCCAGTACTTC	CASSAGLAGGSVETQYF
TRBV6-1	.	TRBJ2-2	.	TGTGCCAGCCACACCAGGGGGGGTGGCGGGGAGCTGTTTTTT	CASHTRGGGGELFF
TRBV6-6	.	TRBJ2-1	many	TGTGCCAGGGCGGCAGGACCTTACAATGAGCAGTTCTTC	CARAAGPYNEQFF
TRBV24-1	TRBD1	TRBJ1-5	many	TGTGCCACCAGTGGGACAGGGGGCGTCGGCAATCAGCCCCAGCATTTT	CATSGTGGVGNQPQHF
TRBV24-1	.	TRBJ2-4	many	TGTGCCACCAGCGAAACAGGCGCTAAGCAAAACATTCAGTACTTC	CATSETGAKQNIQYF
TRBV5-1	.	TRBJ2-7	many	TGCGCCAGCAGCTTCCGGACGGCCTACGAGCAGTACTTC	CASSFRTAYEQYF
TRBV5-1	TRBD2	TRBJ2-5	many	TGCGCCAGCAGCTTAACTAGCGCGGAGACCCAGTACTTC	CASSLTSAETQYF
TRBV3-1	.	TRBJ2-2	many	TGTGCCAGCAGCCAAAGCGGATACACCGGGGAGCTGTTTTTT	CASSQSGYTGELFF
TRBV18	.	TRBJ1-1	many	TGTGCCAGCTCACCTGGGTTGGTGAACACTGAAGCTTTCTTT	CASSPGLVNTEAFF
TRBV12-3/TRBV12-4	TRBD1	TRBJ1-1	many	TGTGCCAGCAGTACCCGACAGGGAAACACTGAAGCTTTCTTT	CASSTRQGNTEAFF
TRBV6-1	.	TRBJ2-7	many	TGTGCCAGCAGAGAGAGGGGGGGGCAGCAGTACTTC	CASRERGGQQYF